Below, 18 T cell receptor beta chains from the same sample are listed, as sequenced in a study of shared clonotypes between healthy human individuals. Method: immunoSEQ multiplex PCR; TCRdb's copy keeps in-frame clones and lacks some. The profile covers more than 1 million clones, with about four fifths appearing a single time and roughly 0.56% taken by the ten largest. The sample was memory CD4+ T cells from PBMCs. Subset defined: CD45RA-negative fraction. The source is a man in his late teens or twenties in good health. Some clones in this sample may be carry-over from other donors' samples.

The V call is TRBV28, the J call TRBJ2-7; TRBD2 matches 7 bases. CDR1 is MDHEN, CDR2 SYDVKM, per germline. CDR3 length: 17 amino acids. With V trimmed by 7 bases and J by 9 bases, 24 bases remained unmatched. The CDR3, as DNA: TGTGCCAGCACCGCACCAAGGGTAGCGGGTGGGGCGAGTGGGCAGTACTTC. This sequence encodes CASTAPRVAGGASGQYF.

The rearrangement uses TRBV7-8 and TRBJ2-7; D may be TRBD2 (5 bases). CDR3 length: 14 amino acids. Germline V gene sequence: CDR1 SGHVS, CDR2 FQNEAQ. V dropped 5 bases and J dropped 3 bases, with 14 bases sitting between them. CDR3 loop: CASSPTGERYEQYF. CDR3 sequence (DNA): TGTGCCAGCAGCCCGACTGGGGAGCGCTACGAGCAGTACTTC. Combining the CDR3 with reference TRBV7-8 and TRBJ2-7 gives the whole variable domain GAGVSQSPRYKVAKRGQDVALRCDPISGHVSLFWYQQALGQGPEFLTYFQNEAQLDKSGLPSDRFFAERPEGSVSTLKIQRTQQEDSAVYLCASSPTGERYEQYFGPGTRLTVT.

CDR3 DNA: TGTGCCAGCAGCTTAGTGGTTGCGGCGGGGGCATGGCAGTACTTC. It encodes CASSLVVAAGAWQYF. The rearrangement links TRBV11-2 to TRBJ2-7, with D maybe TRBD2 (7 bases). CDR1 is SGHAT and CDR2 is FQNNGV in the germline V gene. This CDR3 contains 15 residues. Trimming cost V 1 base and J 9 bases, with 19 bases left between them.

V gene TRBV5-1 combines with J gene TRBJ2-5; 10 bases are a match to TRBD2. Germline V gives CDR1 SGHRS, CDR2 YFSETQ. The length of the CDR3 is 17 residues. V lost 0 bases, J lost 2 bases, and 7 bases stayed unmatched. The CDR3 sequence: CASSLGVGLAAQETQYF. CDR3 DNA sequence: TGCGCCAGCAGCTTGGGGGTTGGACTAGCGGCACAAGAGACCCAGTACTTC.

The V gene is TRBV7-2, the J gene TRBJ2-7; 9 bases agree with TRBD2. With 0 bases clipped from V and 4 bases from J, the junction kept 7 bases outside the gene matches. This CDR3 has 16 residues. The germline CDR1 and CDR2 sequences are SGHTA and FQGNSA. The CDR3 loop is CASSLAGSSGKYEQYF. CDR3 nucleotides: TGTGCCAGCAGCTTAGCGGGGTCTAGCGGGAAATACGAGCAGTACTTC.

This rearrangement joins TRBV6-1 to TRBJ1-1; tentatively, D is TRBD1 (6 bases). V was clipped by 3 bases and J by 6 bases, with 14 bases between them. This CDR3 has 14 residues. Looked up from germline, CDR1 is MNHNS and CDR2 is SASEGT. The CDR3 here is CASSEVQGISEAFF. CDR3 sequence (DNA): TGTGCCAGCAGTGAGGTACAGGGAATCTCTGAAGCTTTCTTT.

V usage is TRBV5-4 and J usage is TRBJ1-2; 8 positions agree with TRBD1. Germline V gene sequence: CDR1 SGHNT, CDR2 YYREEE (reference sequence). The CDR3 extends over 15 amino acids. J lost 2 bases, V lost 2 bases, and 5 bases had no gene match. The CDR3 sequence: CASSFLDRDNYGYTF. The CDR3 DNA sequence: TGTGCCAGCAGCTTCTTGGACAGGGACAACTATGGCTACACCTTC.

J is TRBJ2-6 and V is TRBV30, with no clear D. This CDR3 region has 13 residues. The germline gives CDR1 GTSNPN, CDR2 SVGIG (reference sequence). V lost 3 bases, J lost 1 base, and 4 bases lay in between. Here the CDR3 reads CAWRLSGANVLTF. The CDR3 DNA is TGTGCCTGGAGACTATCTGGGGCCAACGTCCTGACTTTC.

This sequence joins TRBV4-2 and TRBJ2-1; D is unresolved. The CDR3 loop spans 13 amino acids. In germline, CDR1 is LGHNA, CDR2 YNFKEQ. The germline V and J ends were trimmed by 0 bases and 10 bases, with 10 bases remaining between them. The CDR3, as DNA: TGTGCCAGCAGCCAAGATAGCTTCCGCGAGCAGTTCTTC. Its protein product is CASSQDSFREQFF.

V and J are TRBV29-1 and TRBJ2-3; a possible D gene is TRBD1 (6 bases). The V gene's germline CDR1 is SQVTM and CDR2 ANQGSEA. The V and J ends lost 7 bases and 5 bases respectively, with 22 bases between them. This CDR3 spans 15 amino acids. Here the CDR3 reads CSGTPGQNLGDTQYF. Written as DNA, the CDR3 is TGCAGCGGGACACCTGGACAGAATCTGGGAGATACGCAGTATTTT.

This clone showed up just a few times. This chain links TRBV30 with TRBJ1-1; D is unclear. Trimming took off 2 bases at V and 9 bases at J, with 10 bases between the two ends. Germline V lookup: CDR1 GTSNPN, CDR2 SVGIG (reference sequence). The CDR3 has 11 amino acids. The CDR3 sequence is CAWSPTNQAFF. As DNA, the CDR3 is TGTGCCTGGAGTCCAACGAACCAAGCTTTCTTT.

A remark on this clone: A far larger clone is off by one base, so a read error is likely. The chain recombines TRBV2 with TRBJ2-5, with TRBD1 identical over 8 bases. The CDR3 contains 12 residues. Per germline, CDR1 SNHLY and CDR2 FYNNEI. CDR3 sequence: CVSQGAGETQYF. The CDR3 DNA is TGTGTCAGTCAGGGGGCCGGGGAGACCCAGTACTTC.

This chain links TRBV5-1 with TRBJ1-1; 7 positions agree with TRBD1. Germline assignment: CDR1 SGHRS and CDR2 YFSETQ. Trimming removed 4 bases from V and 2 bases from J; junction bases left unmatched: 5. The CDR3 is 14 residues long. The CDR3: CASSEQGSNTEAFF. CDR3 nucleotides: TGCGCCAGCAGCGAACAGGGGTCTAACACTGAAGCTTTCTTT.

In nucleotides, the CDR3 is TGTGCCAGCAGTGCGGGACAGTCCTATGGCTACACCTTC. It is translated as CASSAGQSYGYTF. The rearrangement joins TRBV28 to TRBJ1-2, with 7 bases matching TRBD1. The junction had 4 bases not matched to a gene; V was cut back by 5 bases and J by 4 bases. The germline V gene encodes CDR1 MDHEN and CDR2 SYDVKM. This CDR3 is built from 13 residues.

This clone has ten or more counts. The gene calls are TRBV4-3 and TRBJ2-1; TRBD2 aligns across 10 bases. Germline CDR1 and CDR2: LGHNA and YSLEER. V trimming: 0 bases; J trimming: 5 bases; junction bases outside the gene matches: 7. The CDR3 is 17 residues long. CDR3 bases: TGCGCCAGCAGCCAAGATAGGTCGCTAGCGGGAGACAATGAGCAGTTCTTC. Protein: CASSQDRSLAGDNEQFF.

The chain couples TRBV28 to TRBJ2-3; D is possibly TRBD2 (6 bases). This CDR3 is 13 amino acids long. Between the trimmed V and J ends, which lost 4 bases and 6 bases, there was a span of 11 bases. Germline CDR1 MDHEN, CDR2 SYDVKM. CDR3 sequence reads: CASSSTTRDTQYF. The CDR3 DNA follows: TGTGCCAGCAGTTCAACGACTAGGGATACGCAGTATTTT.

J is TRBJ2-1 and V is TRBV11-2; 13 nucleotides match TRBD2. The CDR3 extends over 16 amino acids. Germline CDR1 reads SGHAT; CDR2 reads FQNNGV. Losses at the gene ends were 6 bases for V and 4 bases for J; bases not matched to a gene: 6. Here the CDR3 DNA reads TGTGCCAGCAGAAGGACTAGCGGGAGATCGTACAATGAGCAGTTCTTC. It codes for CASRRTSGRSYNEQFF.

This clone was detected a few times. The chain is built from TRBV7-2 and TRBJ2-7; 12 bases are shared with TRBD2. The CDR3 length is 17 residues. Trimming removed 0 bases from V and 6 bases from J; junction bases left unmatched: 9. Germline CDR1 and CDR2: SGHTA and FQGNSA. The CDR3 reads CASSLAGTSGRRAEQYF. As DNA, the CDR3 is TGTGCCAGCAGCTTAGCTGGGACTAGCGGGCGTCGAGCCGAGCAGTACTTC.